This TCR beta chain was identified in a study of T-cell reconstitution after alpha-beta-depleted transplantation in children. This CDR3 is 17 amino acids long. Germline CDR1 SGHRS, CDR2 YFSETQ. J lost 9 bases, V lost 0 bases, and 12 bases had no gene match. This clonotype turned up a few times. Antigen: not known. Study-level results: Reportedly, roughly two months post-transplant, alpha-beta T cells arose from several hundred expanded graft clones. There were some patients whose high TCRbeta diversity at day 60 came from surviving recipient T cells and thymic progenitors. From newly produced T cells came most of the T-cell counts and diversity one year after transplant.

Using unique molecular identifiers, the investigators prepared the TCRbeta library. TCRdb re-derived calls from the PCR reads in MiXCR, one entry per CDR3 protein. The profile shows 800,000 to 1,000,000 distinct CDR3 sequences, 25% to 30% of them singletons. The V gene is TRBV5-1, the J gene TRBJ2-3; 11 bases line up with TRBD1. This receptor was identified in a boy under three years old who had a stem cell transplant for SCID, so the T cells may come from the graft donor. The sample consisted of PBMCs, mostly from graft donor cells, taken 360 days after TCRalphabeta/CD19-depleted stem cell transplant. The CDR3 reads CASSLGLGTGGVGTQYF. The CDR3 nucleotides are TGCGCCAGCAGCTTGGGACTAGGGACAGGGGGTGTAGGCACGCAGTATTTT.